The clone carrying this T cell receptor (beta chain) was recorded at least ten times. Germline CDR1 and CDR2: MNHNS and SASEGT. The CDR3 contains 13 residues. V trimming: 7 bases; J trimming: 4 bases; junction bases outside the gene matches: 5. The TCR beta CDR3 regions underwent amplification using RNA transcripts as the source. The HTBI set primed first-round TCR CDR3 RT-PCR. TCRdb analysed the multiplex PCR reads with MiXCR anew, one entry per CDR3 protein. The sample carries 600,000 to 700,000 distinct CDR3 sequences, about 15% recorded once. This sample stems from a study of T cells in Graves' hyperthyroidism and ophthalmopathy.

What was sequenced was blood. The receptor was derived from a woman between 35 and 50 years old with Graves' ophthalmopathy. The genes are TRBV6-1 and TRBJ1-2; 8 nucleotides agree with TRBD1. The CDR3 is CASTDDRGYGYTF. CDR3 bases: TGTGCCAGCACCGACGACAGGGGCTATGGCTACACCTTC.